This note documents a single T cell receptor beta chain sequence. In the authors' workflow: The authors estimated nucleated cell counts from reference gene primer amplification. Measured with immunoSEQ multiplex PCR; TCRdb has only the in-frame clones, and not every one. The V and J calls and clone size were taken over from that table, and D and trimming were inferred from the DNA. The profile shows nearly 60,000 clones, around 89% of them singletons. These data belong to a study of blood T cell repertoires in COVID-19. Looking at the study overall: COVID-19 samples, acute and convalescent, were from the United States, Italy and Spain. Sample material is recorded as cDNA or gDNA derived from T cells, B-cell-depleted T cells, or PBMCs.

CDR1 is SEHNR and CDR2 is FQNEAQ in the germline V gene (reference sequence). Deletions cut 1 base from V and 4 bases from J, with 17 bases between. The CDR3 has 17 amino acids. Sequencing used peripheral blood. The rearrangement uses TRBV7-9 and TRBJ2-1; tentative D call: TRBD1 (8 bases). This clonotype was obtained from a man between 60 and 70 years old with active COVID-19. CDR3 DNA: TGTGCCAGCAGCTTAGTTGGAGGACAGGGACTATACAATGAGCAGTTCTTC. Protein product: CASSLVGGQGLYNEQFF.